The 31 T cell receptor beta chains given below trace back to one sample, sequenced in a study of cytomegalovirus exposure and HLA in healthy donors. Amplification used 60 Vbeta primers and 13 Jbeta primers. Libraries were prepared by immunoSEQ multiplex PCR; TCRdb keeps only in-frame clonotypes and omits some of them. The table lists 150,000 to 200,000 clones, more than 80% of them singletons. Sequenced: PBMCs. The receptors originated from a woman younger than 35 in good health and CMV-seronegative.

This chain connects TRBV2 to TRBJ2-3, with D perhaps TRBD1 (5 bases). CDR1 is SNHLY and CDR2 is FYNNEI in the germline V gene. V lost 5 bases to trimming and J lost 8 bases, with 17 bases between them. This CDR3 is built from 14 residues. The CDR3, as DNA: TGTGCCAGCAGTTTGGGCCCAGGGCGCAGTACGCAGTATTTT. Translated, it gives CASSLGPGRSTQYF.

V usage is TRBV15 and J usage is TRBJ2-2; D gene unclear. Deletions cut 0 bases from V and 1 base from J, with 3 bases between. The CDR3 runs 14 residues. Germline V gene sequence: CDR1 LNHNV, CDR2 YYDKDF (reference sequence). This CDR3 reads CATSRDGNTGELFF. CDR3 bases: TGTGCCACCAGCAGAGACGGGAACACCGGGGAGCTGTTTTTT.

The gene calls are TRBV4-2 and TRBJ1-2, with D possibly TRBD1 on 5 matching bases. CDR1 and CDR2 (germline): LGHNA, YNFKEQ. Trimming pared 0 bases from V and 0 bases from J, leaving 8 bases between. CDR3 length: 15 residues. The CDR3 bases are TGTGCCAGCAGCCAAGACAGGGTTACTAACTATGGCTACACCTTC. Protein product: CASSQDRVTNYGYTF.

The genes are TRBV5-1 and TRBJ1-2; 9 bases agree with TRBD1. Unmatched junction bases numbered 3, after V lost 1 base and J lost 2 bases. The CDR3 loop spans 15 amino acids. The germline V gene has CDR1 SGHRS and CDR2 YFSETQ. The CDR3: CASSLPGTGNYGYTF. CDR3 nucleotides: TGCGCCAGCAGCTTGCCCGGGACAGGGAACTATGGCTACACCTTC.

The table lists this clone with a few counts. This rearrangement joins TRBV19 to TRBJ1-1, with D unresolved. The CDR3 sequence is 15 residues long. Germline V CDR1 and CDR2: LNHDA, SQIVND (reference sequence). V was clipped by 0 bases and J by 4 bases, with 12 bases between them. The CDR3 loop is CASSIDLGALTEAFF. The CDR3 DNA reads TGTGCCAGTAGTATAGATCTGGGAGCCCTCACTGAAGCTTTCTTT.

With respect to this clone: A junction boundary mismatches the germline segment, possibly from a read error. V usage is TRBV28 and J usage is TRBJ2-1; tentative D call: TRBD2 (6 bases). This CDR3 comprises 13 residues. CDR1 is MDHEN, CDR2 SYDVKM, per germline. CDR3: CASSPWDFNQQFF. The CDR3 DNA reads TGTGCCAGCAGTCCATGGGACTTCAATCAGCAGTTCTTC.

About this clone: The same CDR3 is also encoded by other DNA sequences in this sample. The rearrangement joins TRBV6-5 to TRBJ2-7, with 7 bases aligning to TRBD2. Germline loops: CDR1 MNHEY, CDR2 SVGAGI. The CDR3 totals 16 residues. J was trimmed by 2 bases and V by 0 bases; bases with no gene match: 7. The CDR3 loop is CASSYSRASGAYEQYF. The CDR3 nucleotides read TGTGCCAGCAGTTACTCGAGAGCAAGCGGGGCCTACGAGCAGTACTTC.

The chain has TRBV13 and TRBJ1-6; tentatively, D is TRBD1 (5 bases). Germline values: CDR1 PRHDT, CDR2 FYEKMQ (reference sequence). The germline V and J ends were trimmed by 0 bases and 7 bases, with 10 bases remaining between them. CDR3 length: 15 residues. The chain's CDR3 is CASSLGQETNSPLHF. The CDR3 region has the DNA TGTGCCAGCAGCTTAGGACAGGAGACCAATTCACCCCTCCACTTT.

In nucleotides, the CDR3 is TGTGCCAGCATCCCGGCTAGTTCCCACGAGCAGTACTTC. Protein product: CASIPASSHEQYF. The J gene is TRBJ2-5, the V gene TRBV28; D gene unclear. The DNA end is more similar to TRBJ2-7, so the J call may be wrong. The CDR3 length is 13 residues. Per germline, CDR1 MDHEN and CDR2 SYDVKM.

This clone was picked up a small number of times. The chain has TRBV6-1 and TRBJ2-3; 9 positions agree with TRBD2. V was pared by 6 bases and J by 0 bases, with 4 bases of the junction left unmatched. The CDR3 consists of 15 residues. From germline, CDR1 is MNHNS and CDR2 SASEGT. As DNA, the CDR3 is TGTGCCAGCAGAACAACTAGCGGGAGCACAGATACGCAGTATTTT. Translated, it gives CASRTTSGSTDTQYF.

This clone was seen only once. The genes are TRBV6-5 and TRBJ1-5, with D tentatively TRBD1 (5 bases). V lost 3 bases, J lost 4 bases, and 7 bases lay in between. The length of the CDR3 is 13 residues. From germline, CDR1 is MNHEY and CDR2 SVGAGI. The CDR3 region is CASSYGANQPQHF. In nucleotides, the CDR3 is TGTGCCAGCAGTTATGGGGCTAATCAGCCCCAGCATTTT.

Turning to this clone: At one end the junction does not follow the germline gene, possibly because of a read error. This chain joins TRBV6-5 and TRBJ1-1, with 11 bases matching TRBD1. Germline loops: CDR1 MNHEY, CDR2 SVGAGI. This CDR3 contains 13 residues. CDR3 bases: TGTGCCAGCACCCCCCCGGACAGGGGGCTTACTCTCTTT. Its protein product is CASTPPDRGLTLF.

In its sample, this clone was seen once. This chain joins TRBV2 and TRBJ1-1, with 10 bases fitting TRBD1. Germline V CDR1 and CDR2: SNHLY, FYNNEI. Germline trimming cut 6 bases from V and 4 bases from J; bases unmatched to any gene: 2. This CDR3 is built from 13 residues. The CDR3 is CASRGDRGTEAFF. In DNA form, the CDR3 reads TGTGCCAGCAGGGGGGACAGGGGCACTGAAGCTTTCTTT.

The chain joins TRBV6-5 to TRBJ2-1, with a weak D call TRBD2 (6 bases). CDR3 length: 13 amino acids. Germline V gene sequence: CDR1 MNHEY, CDR2 SVGAGI. Trimming stripped 7 bases from V and 5 bases from J, with 12 bases between. The CDR3 DNA sequence: TGTGCCAGCATCGGGAGTAAGAACAATGAGCAGTTCTTC. Protein product: CASIGSKNNEQFF.

This clone was recorded once. The V call is TRBV28, the J call TRBJ1-5; 7 bases line up with TRBD1. This CDR3 is built from 17 residues. Germline CDR1 and CDR2: MDHEN and SYDVKM. Unmatched junction bases numbered 9, after V lost 4 bases and J lost 0 bases. CDR3 amino acids: CASSYWDSDYSNQPQHF. In DNA form, the CDR3 reads TGTGCCAGCAGTTACTGGGACAGCGATTATAGCAATCAGCCCCAGCATTTT.

The rearrangement uses TRBV2 and TRBJ1-2, with TRBD1 matching over 8 bases. Germline values: CDR1 SNHLY, CDR2 FYNNEI. Trimming took 8 bases from V and 5 from J; bases not matched to a gene: 10. CDR3 length: 14 amino acids. The CDR3 DNA follows: TGTGCCAGCCAGAAGGGACAGGTGGAGTATGGCTACACCTTC. Protein: CASQKGQVEYGYTF.

This clone was observed a few times. The J gene is TRBJ2-7, the V gene TRBV18, with a weak D call TRBD1 (6 bases). V lost 3 bases and J lost 0, with 9 bases in between. Germline V gene lookup returns CDR1 KGHSH and CDR2 LQKENI. The length of the CDR3 is 14 residues. CDR3 nucleotide sequence: TGTGCCAGCTCACCCGGGACAAGCTCCTACGAGCAGTACTTC. Its protein product is CASSPGTSSYEQYF.

V gene TRBV28 combines with J gene TRBJ1-1; 9 nucleotides align to TRBD1. CDR1 is MDHEN and CDR2 is SYDVKM in the germline V gene. Unmatched junction bases numbered 6, after V lost 4 bases and J lost 6 bases. There are 14 residues in the CDR3. The CDR3 nucleotides read TGTGCCAGCAGTTCGGCGACAGGGGGGGCTGAAGCTTTCTTT. Protein sequence: CASSSATGGAEAFF.

V usage is TRBV29-1 and J usage is TRBJ2-1, with 14 bases that match TRBD2. Losses at the gene ends were 6 bases for V and 8 bases for J; bases not matched to a gene: 3. CDR3 size: 13 residues. Germline V gene data show CDR1 as SQVTM and CDR2 as ANQGSEA. DNA of the CDR3: TGCAGCGTAAGGGGACTAGCGGGAGATGAGCAGTTCTTC. Translated, it gives CSVRGLAGDEQFF.

The genes are TRBV25-1 and TRBJ2-1, with 8 bases fitting TRBD2. Germline assignment: CDR1 MGHDK and CDR2 SYGVNS. This CDR3 has 17 amino acids. Trimming cost V 1 base and J 5 bases; bases outside gene matches: 10. CDR3 amino acids: CASSESRAGGSHNEQFF. The CDR3, as DNA: TGTGCCAGCAGTGAATCTAGGGCGGGAGGTTCCCACAATGAGCAGTTCTTC.

The chain employs TRBV28 and TRBJ2-1, with 7 bases fitting TRBD2. Trimming at V came to 7 bases and at J to 3 bases, leaving 9 bases not matched to a gene. Germline V lookup: CDR1 MDHEN, CDR2 SYDVKM. The CDR3 sequence is 15 residues long. This chain's CDR3 is CASTLGGGVYNEQFF. The CDR3 DNA is TGTGCCAGCACCTTGGGGGGAGGGGTCTACAATGAGCAGTTCTTC.

This chain joins TRBV9 and TRBJ2-5, with 11 bases lining up with TRBD1. The germline V gene encodes CDR1 SGDLS and CDR2 YYNGEE. Losses at the gene ends were 0 bases for V and 5 bases for J; bases not matched to a gene: 9. The CDR3 is 17 residues long. The CDR3 region has the DNA TGTGCCAGCAGCGTAGGGGGGACAGGGGGTATTTGGGAGACCCAGTACTTC. This encodes CASSVGGTGGIWETQYF.

Concerning this clone: Sequence at one end of the junction differs from germline and may be a read error. The chain combines TRBV18 with TRBJ2-7, with TRBD2 matching over 8 bases. Germline lookup yields CDR1 KGHSH and CDR2 LQKENI. There are 15 residues in the CDR3. The CDR3 DNA is TGTGCCAGCTCACCGGTCGCGGGGGGATCCTCCGAGCAGTACTTC. Its protein is CASSPVAGGSSEQYF.

V usage is TRBV19 and J usage is TRBJ1-1; D is unresolved. Germline V gene lookup returns CDR1 LNHDA and CDR2 SQIVND (reference sequence). V was cut by 7 bases and J by 0 bases, with 15 bases left in between. The CDR3 runs 15 residues. The CDR3 loop reads CASKSGGSLNTEAFF. CDR3 in DNA: TGTGCCAGTAAGTCTGGTGGCAGTTTGAACACTGAAGCTTTCTTT.

The CDR3 here is CASSQDLEGTTSQETQYF. CDR3 nucleotide sequence: TGCGCCAGCAGCCAAGATCTAGAGGGGACTACCTCTCAAGAGACCCAGTACTTC. The gene calls are TRBV4-1 and TRBJ2-5; 7 bases align to TRBD2. CDR3 length equals 18 residues. The germline CDR1 and CDR2 sequences are MGHRA and YSYEKL. V lost 0 bases and J lost 2; bases outside the gene matches: 12.

The chain employs TRBV27 and TRBJ1-1; D uncertain. The length of the CDR3 is 14 residues. The germline V gene encodes CDR1 MNHEY and CDR2 SMNVEV (reference sequence). Trimming removed 2 bases from V and 0 bases from J, with 7 bases in between. The CDR3 bases are TGTGCCAGCAGTTTAGCAGGATTGAACACTGAAGCTTTCTTT. It translates to CASSLAGLNTEAFF.

The chain couples TRBV6-5 to TRBJ1-3, with 9 bases that match TRBD1. V lost 2 bases and J lost 4; bases outside the gene matches: 0. The CDR3 runs 14 residues. Germline V gene lookup returns CDR1 MNHEY and CDR2 SVGAGI. CDR3 amino acids: CASSYGQGGNTIYF. The DNA for the CDR3 is TGTGCCAGCAGTTACGGACAGGGGGGAAACACCATATATTTT.

Concerning this clone itself: The same CDR3 can be traced to other DNA sequences in this sample. The rearrangement links TRBV7-9 to TRBJ1-4; no reliable D call. The CDR3 is 15 residues long. Germline CDR1 reads SEHNR; CDR2 reads FQNEAQ (reference sequence). Trimming stripped 1 base from V and 4 bases from J, with 10 bases between. The CDR3: CASSLGGQRNEKLFF. In DNA form, the CDR3 reads TGTGCCAGCAGCTTAGGCGGCCAGCGTAATGAAAAACTGTTTTTT. The entire variable domain, with the rest obtained from reference TRBV7-9 and TRBJ1-4, is as follows: DTGVSQNPRHKITKRGQNVTFRCDPISEHNRLYWYRQTLGQGPEFLTYFQNEAQLEKSRLLSDRFSAERPKGSFSTLEIQRTEQGDSAMYLCASSLGGQRNEKLFFGSGTQLSVL.

In its sample, this clone was seen a few times. The rearrangement joins TRBV11-2 to TRBJ1-4; 8 nucleotides align to TRBD1. With V trimmed by 1 base and J by 2 bases, 6 bases remained unmatched. This CDR3 has 17 residues. The germline V gene encodes CDR1 SGHAT and CDR2 FQNNGV. The CDR3 bases are TGTGCCAGCAGCTTAGGCATAAACAGGGGGACTAATGAAAAACTGTTTTTT. It yields the protein CASSLGINRGTNEKLFF.

This chain uses TRBV5-1 with TRBJ2-3; 7 bases match TRBD1. The CDR3 has 15 amino acids. The V gene end was trimmed by 5 bases and the J gene end by 2 bases; junction bases not matched to a gene: 8. The germline V gene has CDR1 SGHRS and CDR2 YFSETQ. The chain's CDR3 is CASSFTGVPTDTQYF. The CDR3 DNA follows: TGCGCCAGCAGTTTTACAGGGGTTCCCACAGATACGCAGTATTTT.

The V and J genes are TRBV6-6 and TRBJ1-5, with no clear D. CDR1 MNHNY and CDR2 SVGAGI come from the germline V gene (reference sequence). Trimming took 6 bases from V and 6 from J, leaving 6 bases between them. This CDR3 region has 11 residues. CDR3: CASSSGQPQHF. The CDR3 nucleotides read TGTGCCAGCAGCTCAGGTCAGCCCCAGCATTTT.